Each of the 11 T cell receptor beta chains below was sequenced from the same sample in a study of siplizumab effects on memory and regulatory T cells. Libraries were prepared by immunoSEQ multiplex PCR; TCRdb keeps only in-frame clonotypes and omits some of them. The sample lists 90,000 to 95,000 clones; roughly 96% were seen once. Sequenced sample: naive CD4+ T cells sorted from blood. The receptors derive from a human donor in good health.

The V call is TRBV11-2, the J call TRBJ1-3; the D is unclear. Germline V CDR1 and CDR2: SGHAT, FQNNGV. Trimming took off 5 bases at V and 2 bases at J, with 1 base between the two ends. CDR3 length equals 11 residues. The CDR3 DNA follows: TGTGCCAGCAGCGCTGGAAACACCATATATTTT. It specifies CASSAGNTIYF.

The chain joins TRBV7-3 to TRBJ2-7, with TRBD1 identical over 10 bases. The CDR3 has 16 amino acids. Trimming removed 2 bases from V and 2 bases from J; junction bases left unmatched: 6. Germline lookup yields CDR1 SGHTA and CDR2 FQGTGA. The DNA for the CDR3 is TGTGCCAGCAGCTTATTCCCGGACAGGGGGGCCTACGAGCAGTACTTC. Translating it yields CASSLFPDRGAYEQYF.

CDR3 loop: CASSWTGRGNTEAFF. The CDR3 DNA reads TGTGCCAGCAGCTGGACAGGCCGGGGGAACACTGAAGCTTTCTTT. This rearrangement joins TRBV7-8 to TRBJ1-1; 7 nucleotides line up with TRBD1. The CDR3 is 15 residues long. Trimming at V came to 4 bases and at J to 1 base, leaving 6 bases not matched to a gene. Germline CDR1 reads SGHVS; CDR2 reads FQNEAQ.

This clone was recorded only once. The rearrangement uses TRBV28 and TRBJ1-2; possible D gene TRBD1, 5 bases. Germline CDR1 MDHEN, CDR2 SYDVKM. The CDR3 is 13 amino acids. V was pared by 6 bases and J by 7 bases, with 15 bases between. CDR3 protein: CASSPRAGRGYTF. As DNA, the CDR3 is TGTGCCAGCAGCCCCAGGGCCGGTCGTGGCTACACCTTC.

This chain connects TRBV6-1 to TRBJ2-2; possibly TRBD1 or TRBD2 for D (5 bases each). V lost 6 bases to trimming and J lost 5 bases, with 13 bases between them. Germline assignment: CDR1 MNHNS and CDR2 SASEGT. The CDR3 runs 14 residues. The CDR3 sequence: CASRVGTGTGELFF. As DNA, the CDR3 is TGTGCCAGCAGAGTGGGGACGGGGACCGGGGAGCTGTTTTTT.

The chain joins TRBV7-9 to TRBJ2-2; TRBD1 matches at 9 bases. Germline V gives CDR1 SEHNR, CDR2 FQNEAQ (reference sequence). V shed 4 bases, J shed 7 bases, and the junction held 4 bases outside the gene matches. The CDR3 has 14 residues. The CDR3 sequence is CASSWTGVDGELFF. The CDR3 nucleotides read TGTGCCAGCAGCTGGACAGGGGTAGACGGGGAGCTGTTTTTT.

The genes are TRBV20-1 and TRBJ2-1, with D unclear. Trimming left V 3 bases short and J 7 bases short, with 4 bases between. This CDR3 is 10 amino acids long. Germline V gene data show CDR1 as DFQATT and CDR2 as SNEGSKA (reference sequence). The CDR3 region has the DNA TGCAGTGCTAGCAGAAATGAGCAGTTCTTC. The encoded protein is CSASRNEQFF.

This chain links TRBV4-1 with TRBJ1-3; D is ambiguous. The V and J ends lost 1 base and 4 bases respectively, with 20 bases between them. The CDR3 consists of 18 residues. CDR1 and CDR2 from the germline V gene are MGHRA and YSYEKL. The CDR3 reads CASSQGSGADGSGNTIYF. In DNA form, the CDR3 reads TGCGCCAGCAGCCAAGGATCCGGTGCTGATGGTTCGGGAAACACCATATATTTT.

The V gene is TRBV4-1, the J gene TRBJ2-3, with 7 bases fitting TRBD2. The CDR3 runs 17 residues. V lost 1 base and J lost 0; bases outside the gene matches: 7. Germline CDR1 and CDR2: MGHRA and YSYEKL. The CDR3 bases are TGCGCCAGCAGCCAAGGTAGCGGGCTAGCGAGCACAGATACGCAGTATTTT. Its protein is CASSQGSGLASTDTQYF.

The V and J genes are TRBV28 and TRBJ1-5; D remains ambiguous. V lost 2 bases to trimming and J lost 0 bases, with 11 bases between them. Germline V gene data show CDR1 as MDHEN and CDR2 as SYDVKM. This CDR3 comprises 16 residues. CDR3 sequence reads: CASSLLLGNSNQPQHF. CDR3 nucleotide sequence: TGTGCCAGCAGTTTACTGTTAGGGAATAGCAATCAGCCCCAGCATTTT.

The chain carries TRBV28 and TRBJ1-4, with D hard to call. With 9 bases removed from V and 7 bases from J, the gap between germline ends came to 12 bases. The CDR3 runs to 12 residues. Germline CDR1 MDHEN, CDR2 SYDVKM. The CDR3 here is CASSPLGEKLFF. The CDR3 region has the DNA TGTGCCAGTTCTCCTCTGGGTGAAAAACTGTTTTTT.